Below are 18 T cell receptor beta chains sequenced from a single sample in a study of blood T cell repertoires in COVID-19. TCRdb's copy holds only in-frame clones and misses some; the assay was immunoSEQ multiplex PCR. The sample holds 80,000 or so clones, over 80% seen once. Material: peripheral blood. These receptors were taken from a human donor in a cohort sampled during active COVID-19.

For the CDR3, the DNA is TGTGCCTGGAGTGTAAGACAGCACAATGAGCAGTTCTTC. Encoded protein: CAWSVRQHNEQFF. This sequence joins TRBV30 and TRBJ2-1, with a tentative D call TRBD1 (5 bases). Germline V gene lookup returns CDR1 GTSNPN and CDR2 SVGIG (reference sequence). The CDR3 extends over 13 amino acids. Deletions cut 0 bases from V and 5 bases from J, with 8 bases between.

This clone occurred once. The chain links TRBV2 to TRBJ1-1; TRBD1 might be the D (6 bases). Deletions cut 6 bases from V and 2 bases from J, with 10 bases between. Germline V gene sequence: CDR1 SNHLY, CDR2 FYNNEI. This CDR3 is built from 13 residues. CDR3 sequence (DNA): TGTGCCAGCAGGGACAGCCTTAACACTGAAGCTTTCTTT. Its protein is CASRDSLNTEAFF. The entire variable domain, with the rest obtained from reference TRBV2 and TRBJ1-1, is as follows: EPEVTQTPSHQVTQMGQEVILRCVPISNHLYFYWYRQILGQKVEFLVSFYNNEISEKSEIFDDQFSVERPDGSNFTLKIRSTKLEDSAMYFCASRDSLNTEAFFGQGTRLTVV.

The chain is built from TRBV2 and TRBJ1-1; D is ambiguous. Per the germline V gene, CDR1 is SNHLY and CDR2 is FYNNEI. V was shortened by 0 bases and J by 5 bases, with 13 bases between the two germline ends. This CDR3 spans 15 amino acids. CDR3 nucleotide sequence: TGTGCCAGCAGTGAAGCGCTTGCGGGAAGAACTGAAGCTTTCTTT. It specifies CASSEALAGRTEAFF.

The CDR3 sequence is CASSLEGGGGTDTQYF. In DNA, the CDR3 is TGTGCCAGCAGCTTAGAAGGTGGCGGGGGCACAGATACGCAGTATTTT. This chain connects TRBV7-6 to TRBJ2-3, with D possibly matching TRBD2 (6 bases). The V and J ends lost 1 base and 1 base respectively, with 12 bases between them. The germline CDR1 and CDR2 sequences are SGHVS and FNYEAQ. The CDR3 spans 16 residues.

This sequence joins TRBV7-3 and TRBJ2-2; TRBD1 agrees at 8 bases. The CDR3 spans 16 residues. CDR1 and CDR2 from the germline V gene are SGHTA and FQGTGA. The ends lost 2 bases at V and 4 bases at J; junction bases unmatched: 6. The CDR3 loop is CASSLDPGGATGELFF. The CDR3 DNA sequence: TGTGCCAGCAGCTTAGACCCAGGGGGCGCCACCGGGGAGCTGTTTTTT. Full variable domain (remainder filled in from reference TRBV7-3 and TRBJ2-2): GAGVSQTPSNKVTEKGKYVELRCDPISGHTALYWYRQSLGQGPEFLIYFQGTGAADDSGLPNDRFFAVRPEGSVSTLKIQRTERGDSAVYLCASSLDPGGATGELFFGEGSRLTVL.

The count of this clone is one. J is TRBJ1-1 and V is TRBV7-6, with 7 bases that match TRBD1. The trim removed 1 base at V and 5 bases at J, leaving 4 bases unmatched. Per the germline V gene, CDR1 is SGHVS and CDR2 is FNYEAQ. The CDR3 runs to 14 residues. CDR3 in amino acids: CASSLEPGGTEAFF. CDR3 bases: TGTGCCAGCAGCTTAGAACCAGGGGGTACTGAAGCTTTCTTT.

J is TRBJ1-1 and V is TRBV28; D might be TRBD1 (5 bases). The V gene's germline CDR1 is MDHEN and CDR2 SYDVKM. Trimming cost V 5 bases and J 5 bases, with 15 bases left between them. CDR3 size: 14 residues. CDR3 nucleotides: TGTGCCAGCAGTCCCCCTGGGGCTCAAACTGAAGCTTTCTTT. Translation gives CASSPPGAQTEAFF.

The chain uses TRBV6-5 and TRBJ2-7, with TRBD1 identical over 9 bases. V dropped 2 bases and J dropped 3; count of bases not matched to a gene: 2. Germline V gene lookup returns CDR1 MNHEY and CDR2 SVGAGI. This CDR3 region has 14 residues. The CDR3 loop is CASSYGTGLYEQYF. The CDR3 bases are TGTGCCAGCAGTTACGGGACAGGGCTCTACGAGCAGTACTTC.

This chain links TRBV29-1 with TRBJ2-2; 8 bases map to TRBD2. CDR3 length equals 16 residues. V shed 2 bases and J 3 bases; nucleotides not matched to a gene: 8. CDR1 SQVTM and CDR2 ANQGSEA come from the germline V gene. CDR3 loop: CSVERGSGSDTGELFF. The CDR3 DNA reads TGCAGCGTTGAAAGGGGAAGCGGGAGCGACACCGGGGAGCTGTTTTTT.

This clone was counted a single time. The chain couples TRBV28 to TRBJ1-4, with TRBD1 matching 8 bases. CDR3 length: 14 amino acids. J gave up 3 bases and V 6 bases, and 3 bases lay outside the gene matches. Germline V CDR1 and CDR2: MDHEN, SYDVKM. The CDR3 sequence: CASSQGAANEKLFF. In DNA, the CDR3 is TGTGCCAGCAGCCAGGGGGCAGCTAATGAAAAACTGTTTTTT. The entire variable domain, with the rest obtained from reference TRBV28 and TRBJ1-4, is as follows: DVKVTQSSRYLVKRTGEKVFLECVQDMDHENMFWYRQDPGLGLRLIYFSYDVKMKEKGDIPEGYSVSREKKERFSLILESASTNQTSMYLCASSQGAANEKLFFGSGTQLSVL.

The chain couples TRBV11-2 to TRBJ1-1, with 8 bases matching TRBD1. Germline CDR1 is SGHAT and CDR2 is FQNNGV. V gave up 1 base and J gave up 10 bases; unmatched junction bases: 5. CDR3 length equals 13 residues. The CDR3 is CASSLAGQGTAFF. Here the CDR3 DNA reads TGTGCCAGCAGCTTAGCTGGACAGGGTACAGCTTTCTTT.

This clone was observed a handful of times. CDR3 DNA sequence: TGTGCCAGCAGGGCGACAGGTCGTAGTGAAAAACTGTTTTTT. This gives the protein CASRATGRSEKLFF. J is TRBJ1-4 and V is TRBV3-1 (or the pseudogene TRBV3-2); D is perhaps TRBD1 (6 bases). Trimming cost V 6 bases and J 7 bases, with 15 bases left between them. CDR3 length: 14 amino acids. Germline values: CDR1 LGHDT, CDR2 YNNKEL (reference sequence).

This clone was observed a handful of times. The DNA for the CDR3 is TGTGCCAGCAGGGGGACTAGCTCCTACGAGCAGTACTTC. Amino acids: CASRGTSSYEQYF. The V gene is TRBV28, the J gene TRBJ2-7, with 8 positions matching TRBD2. The CDR3 has 13 residues. V lost 6 bases to trimming and J lost 0 bases; unmatched junction nucleotides: 1. Looked up from germline, CDR1 is MDHEN and CDR2 is SYDVKM.

This chain connects TRBV28 to TRBJ1-1, with D perhaps TRBD1 (6 bases). The length of the CDR3 is 16 residues. Looked up from germline, CDR1 is MDHEN and CDR2 is SYDVKM. Trimming took off 3 bases at V and 10 bases at J, with 24 bases between the two ends. The CDR3 DNA follows: TGTGCCAGCAGTTTCCCTTTCAGGGGCCCGACCGGCGTAGCTTTCTTT. This translates into CASSFPFRGPTGVAFF.

This chain uses TRBV9 with TRBJ2-7; 9 bases are shared with TRBD1. Germline CDR1 SGDLS, CDR2 YYNGEE. The CDR3 has 16 residues. Trimming at V came to 2 bases and at J to 2 bases, leaving 8 bases not matched to a gene. The CDR3 DNA sequence: TGTGCCAGCAGCGTGGGGACAGGGCTTGTCCCCTACGAGCAGTACTTC. Amino acid sequence: CASSVGTGLVPYEQYF.

The rearrangement uses TRBV28 and TRBJ2-5, with D possibly being TRBD2 (8 bases). The germline V gene has CDR1 MDHEN and CDR2 SYDVKM. The CDR3 extends over 18 amino acids. Deletions cut 2 bases from V and 4 bases from J, with 23 bases between. The CDR3 protein is CASSLRSGQRAGGETQYF. CDR3 DNA: TGTGCCAGCAGTTTACGCTCGGGACAGAGGGCGGGAGGAGAGACCCAGTACTTC.

The count of this clone is one. The CDR3 is CASSSRDRGGTEAFF. In nucleotides, the CDR3 is TGTGCCAGCAGCTCCCGGGACAGGGGTGGCACTGAAGCTTTCTTT. The chain uses TRBV13 and TRBJ1-1; 10 bases line up with TRBD1. The CDR3 sequence is 15 residues long. Per the germline V gene, CDR1 is PRHDT and CDR2 is FYEKMQ (reference sequence). V gave up 4 bases and J gave up 4 bases; unmatched junction bases: 6.

The rearrangement links TRBV5-4 to TRBJ2-5, with D maybe TRBD2 (7 bases). The CDR3 runs 16 residues. Trimming left V 2 bases short and J 2 bases short, with 16 bases between. CDR1 is SGHNT and CDR2 is YYREEE in the germline V gene (reference sequence). The CDR3 coding sequence is TGTGCCAGCAGCTTAGTCAGAGGGGGGGGGCAAGAGACCCAGTACTTC. Translation gives CASSLVRGGGQETQYF.